The 4 T cell receptor beta chains presented below share a single source sample, sequenced in a study of PD-1 blockade in classical Hodgkin lymphoma. Using immunoSEQ multiplex PCR, the repertoire was profiled, and TCRdb retains in-frame clones only, with some absent. The table lists around 46,000 clones, roughly 90% of them singletons, with 14% in the top ten. Time point described: cycle 4 day 1 (C4D1), after 6 weeks of nivolumab. With no exception, relapse followed autologous stem cell transplantation in all patients, and brentuximab vedotin exposure varied. Sequenced here: peripheral blood mononuclear cells (PBMCs), sampled before the fourth cycle of nivolumab. These receptors were taken from a human donor with classical Hodgkin lymphoma.

This chain connects TRBV7-6 to TRBJ2-2; 9 positions match TRBD1. Trimming took 1 base from V and 4 from J; bases not matched to a gene: 4. This CDR3 spans 16 amino acids. Germline V gene lookup returns CDR1 SGHVS and CDR2 FNYEAQ. In nucleotides, the CDR3 is TGTGCCAGCAGCTTAGGGACAGGGGACTCCACCGGGGAGCTGTTTTTT. Amino acid sequence: CASSLGTGDSTGELFF.

The chain employs TRBV21-1 and TRBJ2-1; the table calls TRBD1, which could not be checked here. TRBV21-1 is a listed pseudogene. The CDR3 sequence is 13 residues long. CDR3 sequence: CASSKEQGNEQFF. CDR3 coding DNA: TGTGCCAGCAGCAAAGAGCAGGGCAATGAGCAGTTCTTC.

V gene TRBV28 combines with J gene TRBJ2-6; TRBD1 aligns across 7 bases. Germline CDR1 reads MDHEN; CDR2 reads SYDVKM. This CDR3 has 16 residues. Unmatched junction bases numbered 5, after V lost 6 bases and J lost 0 bases. The CDR3 region is CASRSTGDSGANVLTF. CDR3 nucleotides: TGTGCCAGCAGGTCCACAGGGGACTCTGGGGCCAACGTCCTGACTTTC. The full variable domain, in which reference TRBV28 and TRBJ2-6 provide the parts outside the CDR3, is DVKVTQSSRYLVKRTGEKVFLECVQDMDHENMFWYRQDPGLGLRLIYFSYDVKMKEKGDIPEGYSVSREKKERFSLILESASTNQTSMYLCASRSTGDSGANVLTFGAGSRLTVL.

This chain connects TRBV18 to TRBJ2-7; possibly TRBD1 for D (5 bases). This CDR3 has 14 amino acids. Germline-derived CDR1 and CDR2 are KGHSH and LQKENI. The V end lost 5 bases, the J end lost 1 base, and 12 bases lay between the germline ends. The CDR3 DNA reads TGTGCCAGCTCAACAAAGACAGAGTCCTACGAGCAGTACTTC. Residues: CASSTKTESYEQYF.